This TCR beta chain is drawn from a study of T cell responses to AZD1222 COVID-19 vaccine. The study's findings and limits: Spike-wide coverage was observed for vaccine-associated CD4 TCRs, with dominant responses at 160-218 and 743-854. A rise in Spike-specific TCR breadth and depth followed two AZD1222 doses. Possibly, clonal diversity was underestimated; donors were largely white British and included more females.

The protocol was immunoSEQ multiplex PCR, while the TCRdb copy is restricted to in-frame clones and leaves out a portion. The data show some 110,000 clones, around nine tenths seen once. This clone was detected only a few times. Its specificity is unknown. The material was peripheral blood, obtained 28 days after the second AZD1222 dose. This receptor was taken from an adult who received the AZD1222 COVID-19 vaccine.

CDR3 bases: TGTGCCAGTAGTATTTATTTCTCCGGGGAGTCTTCCTACGAGCAGTACTTC. Translated, it gives CASSIYFSGESSYEQYF. The chain employs TRBV19 and TRBJ2-7, with D tentatively TRBD2 (5 bases). CDR3 size: 17 residues. V gave up 3 bases and J gave up 1 base, with 19 bases separating them. Germline assignment: CDR1 LNHDA and CDR2 SQIVND (reference sequence).